This record concerns one T cell receptor (beta chain) sequence. The assay was immunoSEQ multiplex PCR, and TCRdb's table has in-frame clones only and misses some. The sample has approximately 100,000 clones, approximately 82% seen once. The source of the sample is a study of control samples from healthy donors and cancer patients. V lost 2 bases to trimming and J lost 0 bases, with 20 bases between them. The germline gives CDR1 MNHNS, CDR2 SASEGT. The CDR3 is 18 residues long. This TCR came from a man in his sixties in good health. Sequencing was carried out using blood. The chain uses TRBV6-1 and TRBJ2-7, with D tentatively TRBD2 (5 bases). As DNA, the CDR3 is TGTGCCAGCAGTGAACTATACCGCCGGACTGGGAGCTCCTACGAGCAGTACTTC. Protein: CASSELYRRTGSSYEQYF.